This T cell receptor (beta chain) is from a study of T cell responses to AZD1222 COVID-19 vaccine (dated by TCRdb to the early 2020s). Some background on the complete study: AZD1222 recipients whose second dose came at about 4 weeks and those whose second dose came at about 12 weeks were combined into one group, since spike-specific TCR depth and breadth did not differ between the two schedules. TCR sequencing was performed for about 240 trial participants, of whom around 200 were given two doses of AZD1222 and around 26 were given two doses of MenACWY control vaccine. Trial participants were enrolled by age into subgroups of 18-55, 56-69 and 70-plus years, and around 150, 29 and 61 TCR-sequenced participants, respectively, were included in these subgroups.

General study outcomes and caveats: CD4 TCRs associated with the vaccine covered the entire spike protein, and the dominant responses were in regions 160-218 and 743-854. Conclusions about previously exposed vaccinees were limited because only a handful of AZD1222 recipients were SARS-CoV-2 seropositive at baseline. Because no day 14 peak-response samples were available, repertoires were characterized only after the peak T cell response. Reportedly, close to half of the unique spike-specific TCRs recognized epitopes lying outside the regions that are mutated in the B.1.351 and B.1.1.7 variants. Spike-specific TCR breadth and depth rose significantly after two AZD1222 doses compared with day 0 and with MenACWY recipients. The 56-69-year group was small, and its depth increase did not reach significance, likely because of low power. Participants were mostly white British and included more females than males, and it was suggested by the authors that clonal diversity may have been underestimated.

A word on this clone: Its antigen is not yet known. No clone much larger than this one lies a single base away; base qualities are absent.

The CDR3 regions of human TCRbeta chains were analyzed by immunosequencing. As for the authors' bioinformatics: TCRs in the repertoires were matched against a reference library of SARS-CoV-2-specific TCRs that had been generated with the MIRA antigen-specificity platform. Breadth meant the fraction of unique TCRs that were SARS-CoV-2-associated, whereas depth meant the fraction of total T cells that were SARS-CoV-2-associated. Using the MIRA data, every spike-specific TCR was mapped to the spike region that the TCR reacted to and assigned to either a CD4 or a CD8 class. Log10-transformed breadth and depth values were compared by one-way ANOVA with Sidak's multiple comparisons tests. TCRdb's version of the immuneACCESS table is confined to in-frame rearrangements and falls short of the full clone set. An unresolved V gene accounts for under half of the shortfall where checked; the remainder is of unknown origin. V, J and clone size are those of that table, while D and trimming were read from the DNA. The sample table contains about 110,000 clones; only one count was recorded for approximately 89% of them. Of the sample, approximately 5% falls within the top ten clones.

The sample's time point label, in plain terms: baseline before first vaccination. Vaccinee samples were obtained from the UK trials COV001 and COV002, which included a single-blind randomized controlled phase 2/3 trial of AZD1222 (ChAdOx1 nCoV-19) in healthy adults. For TCRbeta chain sequencing, PBMC samples from trial participants were taken at day 0 and at day 28 after the second dose. The specimen was peripheral blood, collected on day 0 of AZD1222 vaccination. This clonotype originated in an adult in good health.

The DNA reads as follows: TGTGCCAGCAGCATACAGGGCGGCAATCAGCCCCAGCATTTT. Its protein reads: CASSIQGGNQPQHF. The rearranged chain carries TRBV6-6 and TRBJ1-5; the D gene is perhaps TRBD1, on 6 matching bases. CDR3 length: 14 amino acids, cysteine to phenylalanine. Only the CDR3 DNA is retained, 42 bases long and in frame from the first base. Via the germline V gene (reference sequence), CDR1 is MNHNY and CDR2 SVGAGI. V loses 6 bases of germline sequence and J loses 2 bases, and the interval between the two ends is 11 bases.